This T cell receptor (beta chain) was identified during a study of blood T cell repertoires in COVID-19. Whole-study context: T cells, B-cell-depleted T cells, or PBMCs supplied cDNA or gDNA.

In the original workflow: It was from reference gene primer amplification that nucleated cell counts were estimated. Assay: immunoSEQ multiplex PCR; the TCRdb copy retains only in-frame clones and omits some. That table gives V, J and clone size, and the DNA gave D and trimming. The sample consists of about 240,000 clones, around 87% of them appearing once. The study assigned cohorts using participant-reported clinical history. This clonotype was sampled from a woman in her thirties or forties with acute COVID-19. What was sequenced was PBMCs or T cells enriched from blood (not recorded which).

Written as DNA, the CDR3 is TGTGCCAGCAGTGACTACTCCGGGACTAACCCGTACGAGCAGTACTTC. It codes for CASSDYSGTNPYEQYF. This sequence joins TRBV25-1 and TRBJ2-7; 7 bases agree with TRBD2. The length of the CDR3 is 16 residues. V trimming: 3 bases; J trimming: 4 bases; junction bases outside the gene matches: 12. Germline V gene data show CDR1 as MGHDK and CDR2 as SYGVNS.